Below are 11 T cell receptor beta chains sequenced from a single sample in a study of T-cell reconstitution after alpha-beta-depleted transplantation in children. A TCRbeta library incorporating unique molecular identifiers was prepared. MiXCR was run by TCRdb on the PCR reads, yielding one entry per CDR3 protein. The data show about 500,000 distinct CDR3 sequences, with over 25% seen just once and 2% to 2.5% held by the top ten. Material: PBMCs from the stem cell graft donor, obtained from the stem cell graft. These receptor sequences come from a human donor who donated a stem cell graft to a child with aplastic anemia.

This clonotype has just a few counts. V is TRBV7-9 and J is TRBJ1-2; no reliable D call. CDR3 length: 17 residues. Per germline, CDR1 SEHNR and CDR2 FQNEAQ (reference sequence). V shed 3 bases and J shed 0 bases, with 17 bases lying between them. CDR3 sequence: CASSFLQGLGPNYGYTF. Written as DNA, the CDR3 is TGTGCCAGCAGCTTTCTTCAAGGCTTAGGGCCTAACTATGGCTACACCTTC. The complete variable domain, with remaining parts taken from reference TRBV7-9 and TRBJ1-2, reads DTGVSQNPRHKITKRGQNVTFRCDPISEHNRLYWYRQTLGQGPEFLTYFQNEAQLEKSRLLSDRFSAERPKGSFSTLEIQRTEQGDSAMYLCASSFLQGLGPNYGYTFGSGTRLTVV.

The V call is TRBV20-1, the J call TRBJ2-1, with D maybe TRBD2 (5 bases). Trimming shortened V by 1 base and J by 5 bases, and 12 bases separated the two germline ends. Looked up from germline, CDR1 is DFQATT and CDR2 is SNEGSKA (reference sequence). CDR3 length: 14 residues. The CDR3 reads CSARVASRNNEQFF. For the CDR3, the DNA is TGCAGTGCTAGAGTCGCTAGCAGGAACAATGAGCAGTTCTTC.

This chain joins TRBV5-1 and TRBJ1-2, with a tentative D call TRBD1 (5 bases). CDR1 and CDR2 from the germline V gene are SGHRS and YFSETQ. The CDR3 contains 16 residues. The ends were cut back, 1 base at V and 4 bases at J, with 17 bases in the middle. CDR3 sequence reads: CASSLRSIDSTYGYTF. The CDR3 DNA reads TGCGCCAGCAGCTTGCGGTCTATTGACAGCACCTATGGCTACACCTTC.

The J gene is TRBJ1-3, the V gene TRBV9; the D gene is possibly TRBD1 (5 bases). Germline values: CDR1 SGDLS, CDR2 YYNGEE. The CDR3 has 14 amino acids. V was shortened by 2 bases and J by 2 bases, with 8 bases between the two germline ends. The CDR3: CASSVGGTGNTIYF. The CDR3 coding sequence is TGTGCCAGCAGCGTTGGGGGAACTGGAAACACCATATATTTT. Using reference TRBV9 and TRBJ1-3 for the parts outside the CDR3, the full variable domain is DSGVTQTPKHLITATGQRVTLRCSPRSGDLSVYWYQQSLDQGLQFLIQYYNGEERAKGNILERFSAQQFPDLHSELNLSSLELGDSALYFCASSVGGTGNTIYFGEGSWLTVV.

The table lists this clonotype with a few counts. The chain employs TRBV27 and TRBJ2-3, with 12 bases lining up with TRBD2. Germline lookup yields CDR1 MNHEY and CDR2 SMNVEV (reference sequence). The CDR3 has 17 amino acids. The V and J ends lost 3 bases and 5 bases, in that order; junction bases with no gene match: 9. CDR3 sequence: CASSFLGLAGSGDTQYF. The CDR3 DNA sequence: TGTGCCAGCAGTTTCTTAGGACTAGCGGGATCTGGAGATACGCAGTATTTT.

This chain links TRBV5-1 with TRBJ1-2; 8 bases are a match to TRBD1. Per germline, CDR1 SGHRS and CDR2 YFSETQ. CDR3 length equals 13 residues. V shed 3 bases, J shed 8 bases, and the junction held 6 bases outside the gene matches. CDR3 bases: TGCGCCAGCAGCTCCGACAGGGGCCCCGGCTACACCTTC. This codes for CASSSDRGPGYTF.

CDR3 region: CASSAPPTLTSGRGEAYEQYF. As DNA, the CDR3 is TGTGCCAGCAGCGCCCCGCCAACGCTGACTAGCGGGAGGGGGGAGGCCTACGAGCAGTACTTC. V is TRBV11-2 and J is TRBJ2-7; 14 bases align to TRBD2. The V and J ends lost 5 bases and 2 bases, in that order; junction bases with no gene match: 20. Germline CDR1 SGHAT, CDR2 FQNNGV. The CDR3 sequence is 21 residues long.

The rearrangement joins TRBV7-2 to TRBJ2-7, with TRBD2 identical over 8 bases. V shed 1 base, J shed 10 bases, and the junction held 6 bases outside the gene matches. There are 13 residues in the CDR3. Looked up from germline, CDR1 is SGHTA and CDR2 is FQGNSA. Written as DNA, the CDR3 is TGTGCCAGCAGCTTAGTTGGCGGGGGGCCTCAGTACGTC. This gives the protein CASSLVGGGPQYV.

This clonotype turned up a few times. The chain joins TRBV20-1 to TRBJ1-2, with D possibly TRBD1 on 5 matching bases. Trimming cost V 1 base and J 6 bases, with 15 bases left between them. The CDR3 length is 14 residues. Germline V gene sequence: CDR1 DFQATT, CDR2 SNEGSKA (reference sequence). In DNA form, the CDR3 reads TGCAGTGCTAGAGTCTCGGGACGGCTAAATGGCTACACCTTC. Residues: CSARVSGRLNGYTF.

This clonotype was counted between two and nine times. The chain joins TRBV27 to TRBJ2-6; 7 nucleotides agree with TRBD1. Germline values: CDR1 MNHEY, CDR2 SMNVEV (reference sequence). The V and J ends lost 5 bases and 0 bases, in that order; junction bases with no gene match: 4. The CDR3 is made up of 16 amino acids. CDR3 sequence: CASSLTGSSGANVLTF. DNA of the CDR3: TGTGCCAGCAGTCTGACAGGGAGCTCTGGGGCCAACGTCCTGACTTTC.

The chain carries TRBV20-1 and TRBJ1-1; D is undetermined. The CDR3 totals 15 residues. CDR1 is DFQATT and CDR2 is SNEGSKA in the germline V gene (reference sequence). V lost 5 bases, J lost 1 base, and 17 bases lay in between. CDR3 nucleotide sequence: TGCAGTGCTGTAAAATTCGGGGTTTCGAACACTGAAGCTTTCTTT. Protein: CSAVKFGVSNTEAFF.